The 9 T cell receptor beta chains below were found in one sample sequenced in a study of shared clonotypes between healthy human individuals. The protocol was immunoSEQ multiplex PCR, while the TCRdb copy is restricted to in-frame clones and leaves out a portion. The repertoire holds about 1,500,000 clones, about 96% seen once, with approximately 1.1% in the top ten. The specimen was naive CD4+ T cells sorted from blood. The subset here: CD45RA+ positively selected. Receptors originate from a man aged 25 to 40 in good health.

The table lists this clone with a count of one. The chain couples TRBV10-1 to TRBJ2-7, with a weak D call TRBD2 (5 bases). The CDR3 is 13 residues long. Germline CDR1 and CDR2: WNHNN and SYGVQD (reference sequence). V lost 5 bases and J lost 3, with 11 bases in between. The CDR3 bases are TGCGCCAGCAGTACGGGAACGAACTACGAGCAGTACTTC. Protein: CASSTGTNYEQYF.

The chain links TRBV7-8 to TRBJ2-7, with 13 bases that match TRBD2. The J segment lost 2 bases and the V segment lost 5 bases, leaving 3 bases of the junction unmatched. There are 15 residues in the CDR3. Looked up from germline, CDR1 is SGHVS and CDR2 is FQNEAQ. CDR3 amino acids: CASSRGLAGPYEQYF. The CDR3 nucleotides are TGTGCCAGCAGCCGGGGACTAGCGGGACCCTACGAGCAGTACTTC.

V gene TRBV7-9 combines with J gene TRBJ1-2; 8 positions agree with TRBD1. Per germline, CDR1 SEHNR and CDR2 FQNEAQ (reference sequence). Unmatched junction bases numbered 5, after V lost 8 bases and J lost 3 bases. The CDR3 is 13 amino acids. CDR3 sequence (DNA): TGTGCCAGCCGCCCGGGACAGGACTATGGCTACACCTTC. It specifies CASRPGQDYGYTF.

The chain links TRBV10-3 to TRBJ1-1; D ambiguous. The CDR3 has 12 amino acids. In germline, CDR1 is ENHRY, CDR2 SYGVKD. V dropped 2 bases and J dropped 5 bases, with 6 bases sitting between them. The chain's CDR3 is CAISERPTEAFF. In DNA form, the CDR3 reads TGTGCCATCAGTGAGCGCCCTACTGAAGCTTTCTTT.

This sequence joins TRBV7-9 and TRBJ2-7, with D uncertain. V was clipped by 2 bases and J by 5 bases, with 4 bases between them. This CDR3 contains 11 residues. Germline loops: CDR1 SEHNR, CDR2 FQNEAQ (reference sequence). The CDR3 is CASSLQHEQYF. CDR3 nucleotides: TGTGCCAGCAGCTTACAGCACGAGCAGTACTTC.

V is TRBV28 and J is TRBJ1-1, with a weak D call TRBD1 (6 bases). The V gene's germline CDR1 is MDHEN and CDR2 SYDVKM. This CDR3 region has 15 residues. V lost 4 bases and J lost 1, with 13 bases in between. This CDR3 is CASSSPRGWNTEAFF. For the CDR3, the DNA is TGTGCCAGCAGTTCCCCCAGGGGTTGGAACACTGAAGCTTTCTTT.

This chain links TRBV28 with TRBJ1-2; 9 positions match TRBD1. V shed 0 bases and J 0 bases; nucleotides not matched to a gene: 5. The CDR3 runs to 17 residues. The germline gives CDR1 MDHEN, CDR2 SYDVKM. CDR3 coding DNA: TGTGCCAGCAGTTTATGGGGCGGGACAGGGTCTAACTATGGCTACACCTTC. Encoded protein: CASSLWGGTGSNYGYTF.

V gene TRBV7-2 combines with J gene TRBJ2-1; the match to TRBD1 covers 9 bases. The CDR3 has 17 residues. Germline CDR1 and CDR2: SGHTA and FQGNSA. V trimming: 3 bases; J trimming: 8 bases; junction bases outside the gene matches: 14. Written as DNA, the CDR3 is TGTGCCAGCAGCTTGTGGGGTGGGACAGGGTTTAACGATGAGCAGTTCTTC. Its translation: CASSLWGGTGFNDEQFF.

The chain has TRBV28 and TRBJ2-7; D is perhaps TRBD2 (5 bases). The CDR3 has 13 residues. V was cut by 8 bases and J by 1 base, with 12 bases left in between. Germline V gene data show CDR1 as MDHEN and CDR2 as SYDVKM. This chain's CDR3 is CASGSGPSYEQYF. CDR3 DNA: TGTGCCAGCGGAAGCGGCCCTTCCTACGAGCAGTACTTC.